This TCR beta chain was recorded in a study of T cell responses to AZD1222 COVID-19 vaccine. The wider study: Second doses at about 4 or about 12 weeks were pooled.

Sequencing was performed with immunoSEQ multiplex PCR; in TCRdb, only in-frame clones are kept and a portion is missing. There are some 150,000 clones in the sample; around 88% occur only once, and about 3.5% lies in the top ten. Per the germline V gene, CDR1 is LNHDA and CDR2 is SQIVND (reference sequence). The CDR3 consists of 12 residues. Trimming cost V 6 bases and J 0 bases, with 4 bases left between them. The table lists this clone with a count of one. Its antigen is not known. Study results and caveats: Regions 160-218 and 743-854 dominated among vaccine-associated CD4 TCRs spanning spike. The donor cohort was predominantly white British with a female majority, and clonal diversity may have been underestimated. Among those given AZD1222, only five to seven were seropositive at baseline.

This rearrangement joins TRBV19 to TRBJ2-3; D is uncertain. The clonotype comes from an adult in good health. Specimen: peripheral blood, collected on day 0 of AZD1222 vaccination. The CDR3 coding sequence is TGTGCCAGTAGGAGAAGCACAGATACGCAGTATTTT. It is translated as CASRRSTDTQYF.